The rows below give T cell receptor beta chains drawn from one sample of a study of OX40 agonist ivuxolimab in advanced cancers. Method: immunoSEQ multiplex PCR; TCRdb's copy keeps in-frame clones and lacks some. The sample yields roughly 81,000 clones, more than 75% seen once. Here the sequenced sample was CD4+ or CD8+ T cells sorted from blood, taken in a trial of the OX40 agonist ivuxolimab. These receptors all stem from an adult with an advanced solid tumor such as melanoma, head and neck, liver or kidney cancer. Each CDR3 is given with its conserved first and last residue. Each record gives: clone size, J gene, V gene, D gene, CDR3 DNA, CDR3 protein. D genes are given only for firm matches. The size entry is marked missing in some rows and otherwise reads once, few, many or a size class.

size: NA
J: TRBJ2-1
V: TRBV4-1
D: NA
DNA: TGCGCCAGCAGCCAAGATCCATCTAGTAGTGGGGGGGCCTTTAATGAGCAGTTCTTC
CDR3: CASSQDPSSSGGAFNEQFF

size: NA
J: TRBJ1-2
V: TRBV9
D: NA
DNA: TGTGCCAGCAGCGTAGGAGAGGAACGCCGCTATGGCTACACCTTC
CDR3: CASSVGEERRYGYTF

size: NA
J: TRBJ1-3
V: TRBV18
D: NA
DNA: TGTGCCAGCTCACCACCGACCTATCCCCACACCATATATTTT
CDR3: CASSPPTYPHTIYF

size: NA
J: TRBJ2-1
V: TRBV7-6
D: TRBD2
DNA: TGTGCCAGCAGCTTAGGGCTAGCGGGTACCTCCGAGCAGTTCTTC
CDR3: CASSLGLAGTSEQFF

size: NA
J: TRBJ2-3
V: TRBV5-1
D: NA
DNA: TGCGCCAGCAGCTCCAGGGTCTCTAACATAGATACGCAGTATTTT
CDR3: CASSSRVSNIDTQYF

size: NA
J: TRBJ2-2
V: TRBV4-1
D: NA
DNA: TGCGCCAGCAGCCAAGAACGAGGCCGAACGAACACCGGGGAGCTGTTTTTT
CDR3: CASSQERGRTNTGELFF

size: NA
J: TRBJ1-1
V: TRBV5-1
D: NA
DNA: TGCGCCAGCAGCGTGGACCCTCACGCTGAAGCTTTCTTT
CDR3: CASSVDPHAEAFF

size: NA
J: TRBJ2-1
V: TRBV19
D: NA
DNA: TGTGCCAGTAGTATAGATCGAGGGGCGGAGGCAAGTGAGCAGTTCTTC
CDR3: CASSIDRGAEASEQFF

size: NA
J: TRBJ1-3
V: TRBV5-1
D: NA
DNA: TGCGCCAGCAGCTTGGAAGGGGGGGACACCATATATTTT
CDR3: CASSLEGGDTIYF

size: NA
J: TRBJ1-3
V: TRBV5-4
D: NA
DNA: TGTGCCAGCAGCTTGGACAGCTCTGGAAACACCATATATTTT
CDR3: CASSLDSSGNTIYF

size: NA
J: TRBJ1-2
V: TRBV5-1
D: TRBD1
DNA: TGCGCCAGCGGAACCACAGGGGAGTCAGGTGGCTACACCTTC
CDR3: CASGTTGESGGYTF

size: NA
J: TRBJ2-7
V: TRBV5-1
D: NA
DNA: TGCGCCAGCAGCTCCGGGACGGGTGACTACGAGCAGTACTTC
CDR3: CASSSGTGDYEQYF

size: NA
J: TRBJ2-2
V: TRBV9
D: NA
DNA: TGTGCCAGCACCTCGACAGGAACCACCGGGGAGCTGTTTTTT
CDR3: CASTSTGTTGELFF

size: NA
J: TRBJ2-7
V: TRBV7-9
D: NA
DNA: TGTGCCAGCAGCTTAAGGTCTAATCGGGTCTACGAGCAGTACTTC
CDR3: CASSLRSNRVYEQYF

size: NA
J: TRBJ2-7
V: TRBV6-6
D: NA
DNA: TGTGCCTCCGAGGGTGTCCCACAGAGCTCCTACGAGCAGTACTTC
CDR3: CASEGVPQSSYEQYF

size: NA
J: TRBJ2-2
V: TRBV28
D: NA
DNA: TGTGCCAGCAGTCTAGGGAGCCTTGTTGCTGGGGAGCTGTTTTTT
CDR3: CASSLGSLVAGELFF

size: once
J: TRBJ2-1
V: TRBV28
D: NA
DNA: TGTGCCAGCAGTTTTCGGGAGTCCTACAATGAGCAGTTCTTC
CDR3: CASSFRESYNEQFF

size: NA
J: TRBJ1-1
V: TRBV10-3
D: TRBD1
DNA: TGTGCCAGCAAACCGGGACAGGGATTAATGGGCACTGAAGCTTTCTTT
CDR3: CASKPGQGLMGTEAFF